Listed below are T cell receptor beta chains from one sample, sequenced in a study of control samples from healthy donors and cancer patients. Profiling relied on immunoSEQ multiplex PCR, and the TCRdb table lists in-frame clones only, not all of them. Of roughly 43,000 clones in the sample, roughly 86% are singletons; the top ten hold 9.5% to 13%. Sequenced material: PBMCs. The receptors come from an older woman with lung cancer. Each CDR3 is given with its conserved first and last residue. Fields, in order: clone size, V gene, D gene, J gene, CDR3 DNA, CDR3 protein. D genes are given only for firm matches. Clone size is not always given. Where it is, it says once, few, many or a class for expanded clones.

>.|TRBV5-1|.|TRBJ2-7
TGCGCCAGCAGCTTGGGTCAGGGAGGAGTTGAGCAGTACTTC
CASSLGQGGVEQYF
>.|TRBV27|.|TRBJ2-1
TGTGCCAGCAGTTTATTAGGACAAGGGAGGAATGAGCAGTTCTTC
CASSLLGQGRNEQFF
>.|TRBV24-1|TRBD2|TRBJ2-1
TGTGCCACCAGTGATTTCCGGACTAGCCTTTCCAATGAGCAGTTCTTC
CATSDFRTSLSNEQFF
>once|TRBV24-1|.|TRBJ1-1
TGTGCCACCAGTTCCCCTCCGACCGGTGAAGCTTTCTTT
CATSSPPTGEAFF
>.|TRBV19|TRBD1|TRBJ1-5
TGTGCCAGTAGTCCCGGACAGGGGGGCAATCAGCCCCAGCATTTT
CASSPGQGGNQPQHF
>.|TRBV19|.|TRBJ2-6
TGTGCCAGTAGTCGGTCGCTCGGAGGGCGTGGGGCCAACGTCCTGACTTTC
CASSRSLGGRGANVLTF
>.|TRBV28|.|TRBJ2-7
TGTGCCAGCAGTCCCGCCGGGGCGAATCCCTACGAGCAGTACTTC
CASSPAGANPYEQYF
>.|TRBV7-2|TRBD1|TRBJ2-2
TGTGCCAGCAGCTTTTGGACAGGAGACACCGGGGAGCTGTTTTTT
CASSFWTGDTGELFF
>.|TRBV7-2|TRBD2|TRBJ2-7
TGTGCCAGCAGCCGGGGACTAGCGACCTACGAGCAGTACTTC
CASSRGLATYEQYF
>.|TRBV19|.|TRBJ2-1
TGTGCCAGTACCTATAAGACGGGAAATTCCTACAATGAGCAGTTCTTC
CASTYKTGNSYNEQFF
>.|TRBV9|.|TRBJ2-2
TGTGCCAGCACCTCATCTAGCTCAAACACCGGGGAGCTGTTTTTT
CASTSSSSNTGELFF
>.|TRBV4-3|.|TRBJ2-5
TGCGCCAGCAGCCCCGGAGGGCTAGACAGCTATTACCAAGAGACCCAGTACTTC
CASSPGGLDSYYQETQYF
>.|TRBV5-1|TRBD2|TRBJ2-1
TGCGCCAGCAGCGCGGGACTAGCGGGTCTCAATGAGCAGTTCTTC
CASSAGLAGLNEQFF
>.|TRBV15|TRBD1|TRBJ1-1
TGTGCCACCAGCAGTGACAGGGGGCGGCGGAACACTGAAGCTTTCTTT
CATSSDRGRRNTEAFF
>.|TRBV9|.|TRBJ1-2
TGTGCCAGTGGGGTGGGACTTAACTATGGCTACACCTTC
CASGVGLNYGYTF
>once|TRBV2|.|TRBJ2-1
TGTGCCAGCAGTGAAGCGCCGGAGTACAATGAGCAGTTCTTC
CASSEAPEYNEQFF
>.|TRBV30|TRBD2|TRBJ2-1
TGTGCCTGGAGTGTGGGCGGGAGCAGGGAGCAGTTCTTC
CAWSVGGSREQFF
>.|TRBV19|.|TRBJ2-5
TGTGCCAGTAGTCAACAGGGCAGCCAAGAGACCCAGTACTTC
CASSQQGSQETQYF
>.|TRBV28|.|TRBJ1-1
TGTGCCAGCAGTTTGGGGGGGTTTGGTGAAGCTTTCTTT
CASSLGGFGEAFF
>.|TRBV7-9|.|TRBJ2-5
TGTGCCAGCAGTGAAAGGGGTGGAGAGACCCAGTACTTC
CASSERGGETQYF
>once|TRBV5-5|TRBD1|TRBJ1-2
TGTGCCAGCAGCCGCGACAGGGCTTACTATGGCTACACCTTC
CASSRDRAYYGYTF
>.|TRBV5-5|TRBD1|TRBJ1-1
TGTGCCAGCAGCTTGGAGGGACAGGGGGCTACTGAAGCTTTCTTT
CASSLEGQGATEAFF